These 3 T cell receptor beta chains were all obtained from the same sample, sequenced in a study of CD8+ T cells in alopecia areata. Extracted RNA was reverse transcribed, and the resulting cDNA served as sequencing template. Here immunoSEQ multiplex PCR was the method, and the copy in TCRdb shows in-frame clones only, minus some. The profile shows under 150,000 clones, around 62% of them singletons. Specimen: CD8+ T cells sorted from blood. Every receptor here comes from a human donor in good health.

This chain uses TRBV7-6 with TRBJ2-1; no firm D call. The length of the CDR3 is 15 residues. Germline lookup yields CDR1 SGHVS and CDR2 FNYEAQ. Trimming pared 5 bases from V and 0 bases from J, leaving 11 bases between. The CDR3 is CASSPVGGSYNEQFF. CDR3 bases: TGTGCCAGCAGCCCAGTGGGTGGCTCCTACAATGAGCAGTTCTTC.

This clone was counted only a few times. This chain joins TRBV7-9 and TRBJ2-5; weak D call: TRBD1 (6 bases). This CDR3 spans 12 amino acids. The V and J ends lost 9 bases and 12 bases respectively, with 20 bases between them. CDR1 and CDR2 (germline): SEHNR, FQNEAQ (reference sequence). This chain's CDR3 is CASGTNRPEKYF. The CDR3 DNA follows: TGTGCCAGTGGGACAAATAGACCTGAGAAGTACTTC.

V is TRBV2 and J is TRBJ2-3; 9 nucleotides agree with TRBD1. The CDR3 is 13 residues long. The J segment lost 6 bases and the V segment lost 6 bases, leaving 4 bases of the junction unmatched. CDR1 and CDR2 from the germline V gene are SNHLY and FYNNEI. Here the CDR3 reads CASRQGAGDTQYF. For the CDR3, the DNA is TGTGCCAGCAGACAGGGGGCGGGGGATACGCAGTATTTT.